These 13 T cell receptor beta chains were all obtained from the same sample, sequenced in a study of identical twins. Each CDR3 protein is one row after TCRdb ran MiXCR on the 5' RACE reads. The top ten hold under 0.95% of the sample, which has 500,000 to 600,000 distinct CDR3 sequences, less than 25% seen once. This sample was shared with a second study, whose subject was T cells expressing NK-cell markers.

Input material: CD4+ T cells sorted from blood. The receptors were sampled from a woman aged 18-29 years in good health.

The rearrangement joins TRBV15 to TRBJ1-1; TRBD1 matches at 7 bases. V lost 0 bases to trimming and J lost 9 bases; unmatched junction nucleotides: 4. CDR1 and CDR2 from the germline V gene are LNHNV and YYDKDF (reference sequence). CDR3 length: 13 amino acids. The CDR3 reads CATSRDRGAQAFF. The CDR3 region has the DNA TGTGCCACCAGCAGAGACAGGGGGGCGCAAGCTTTCTTT.

This chain connects TRBV7-9 to TRBJ2-1; D possibly corresponds to TRBD2 (6 bases). The V gene lost 5 bases and the J gene lost 0 bases, with 17 bases spanning the gap. Germline CDR1 is SEHNR and CDR2 is FQNEAQ (reference sequence). This CDR3 comprises 17 residues. The CDR3 reads CASSESGTRLSYNEQFF. In DNA, the CDR3 is TGTGCCAGCAGCGAATCCGGGACTCGTCTCTCCTACAATGAGCAGTTCTTC.

There are a few counts of this clonotype. For the CDR3, the DNA is TGTGCCAGCAGCGGGAGAGGCGGGGCCAACGTCCTGACTTTC. Residues: CASSGRGGANVLTF. The V and J genes are TRBV3-1 and TRBJ2-6; a possible D gene is TRBD2 (5 bases). Germline loops: CDR1 LGHDT, CDR2 YNNKEL (reference sequence). Trimming shortened V by 5 bases and J by 4 bases, and 9 bases separated the two germline ends. This CDR3 region has 14 residues.

The V gene is TRBV19, the J gene TRBJ2-7, with 8 positions matching TRBD2. The germline V gene encodes CDR1 LNHDA and CDR2 SQIVND (reference sequence). J was trimmed by 4 bases and V by 4 bases; bases with no gene match: 6. The CDR3 extends over 14 amino acids. Here the CDR3 DNA reads TGTGCCAGTAGTACAATAGCGGGACGGTACGAGCAGTACTTC. Translated: CASSTIAGRYEQYF.

The chain links TRBV20-1 to TRBJ2-1; the match to TRBD2 covers 12 bases. The CDR3 loop spans 17 amino acids. Germline-derived CDR1 and CDR2 are DFQATT and SNEGSKA (reference sequence). Losses at the gene ends were 3 bases for V and 4 bases for J; bases not matched to a gene: 10. CDR3 sequence (DNA): TGCAGTGCTAGCGCTCTAGCGGGGGGGACTTATTACAATGAGCAGTTCTTC. Translated: CSASALAGGTYYNEQFF.

V and J are TRBV6-6 and TRBJ2-5; no clear D. Trimming stripped 8 bases from V and 13 bases from J, with 17 bases between. Germline CDR1 is MNHNY and CDR2 is SVGAGI (reference sequence). This CDR3 region has 11 residues. CDR3 in DNA: TGTGCCAGCCGCCCGATTGGACGTCGGTACTTC. It codes for CASRPIGRRYF.

CDR3 DNA: TGTGCCAGCAGTTGGACAGGGACAGCTCCCTATGGCTACACCTTC. It yields the protein CASSWTGTAPYGYTF. This rearrangement joins TRBV27 to TRBJ1-2; 8 bases map to TRBD1. CDR1 MNHEY and CDR2 SMNVEV come from the germline V gene (reference sequence). CDR3 length: 15 residues. Losses at the gene ends were 4 bases for V and 4 bases for J; bases not matched to a gene: 8.

The V and J genes are TRBV6-2 or TRBV6-3 and TRBJ2-1; D is uncertain. This CDR3 comprises 12 residues. V was shortened by 4 bases and J by 12 bases, with 13 bases between the two germline ends. CDR1 is MNHEY, CDR2 SVGEGT, per germline. The CDR3 reads CASSSGARGQFF. CDR3 bases: TGTGCCAGCAGTTCCGGTGCGCGCGGGCAGTTCTTC.

The chain combines TRBV20-1 with TRBJ2-3; the D gene is possibly TRBD2 (6 bases). The V gene lost 6 bases and the J gene lost 11 bases, with 15 bases spanning the gap. Per the germline V gene, CDR1 is DFQATT and CDR2 is SNEGSKA (reference sequence). The CDR3 contains 11 residues. The DNA for the CDR3 is TGCAGTGCCTTCAGCGGGCCGAGGCAGTATTTT. This gives the protein CSAFSGPRQYF.

The table lists this clonotype with a few counts. The chain recombines TRBV27 with TRBJ1-2; the D gene is possibly TRBD1 (6 bases). Germline V gives CDR1 MNHEY, CDR2 SMNVEV (reference sequence). Trimming removed 4 bases from V and 8 bases from J, with 14 bases in between. The CDR3 covers 13 residues. The CDR3 spells CASSSGTLGGYTF. DNA of the CDR3: TGTGCCAGCAGTTCCGGGACACTGGGCGGCTACACCTTC.

This clonotype was counted only a few times. The chain couples TRBV20-1 to TRBJ1-1, with D maybe TRBD1 (6 bases). CDR1 is DFQATT, CDR2 SNEGSKA, per germline (reference sequence). Trimming left V 6 bases short and J 11 bases short, with 19 bases between. CDR3 length: 12 amino acids. The DNA for the CDR3 is TGCAGTGCGTCAACAGGGAGGCGACTCGCTTTCTTT. It codes for CSASTGRRLAFF.

This sequence joins TRBV6-2 or TRBV6-3 and TRBJ2-5; D gene unclear. The V end lost 2 bases, the J end lost 0 bases, and 4 bases lay between the germline ends. This CDR3 region has 13 residues. Germline V gives CDR1 MNHEY, CDR2 SVGEGT. DNA for the CDR3: TGTGCCAGCAGTTACAACAACCAAGAGACCCAGTACTTC. This gives the protein CASSYNNQETQYF.

This clonotype was detected a few times. The genes are TRBV12-3 or TRBV12-4 and TRBJ1-2, with D possibly matching TRBD1 (6 bases). This CDR3 contains 16 residues. V was clipped by 5 bases and J by 3 bases, with 19 bases between them. For the CDR3, the DNA is TGTGCCAGCAGTCCGAGCCCAGGGGCGGGCCACTATGGCTACACCTTC. Protein sequence: CASSPSPGAGHYGYTF.